Below are 5 T cell receptor beta chains sequenced from a single sample in a study of T cells after posttransplantation cyclophosphamide. Assay: immunoSEQ multiplex PCR; the TCRdb copy retains only in-frame clones and omits some. The sample contains about 46,000 clones, around nine tenths of which appear only once. Sequencing was carried out using PBMCs. These receptors were obtained from a woman aged 50 to 60 in good health and a related stem cell transplant donor.

By share, this clone counts as medium-sized. V usage is TRBV28 and J usage is TRBJ2-1; possible D gene TRBD2, 5 bases. Looked up from germline, CDR1 is MDHEN and CDR2 is SYDVKM. Between the trimmed V and J ends, which lost 6 bases and 7 bases, there was a span of 22 bases. The CDR3 contains 16 residues. The CDR3 DNA follows: TGTGCCAGCAGCCACGATGAGGGTGGGAGAATGAATGAGCAGTTCTTC. This gives the protein CASSHDEGGRMNEQFF.

This clone was counted a single time. The chain recombines TRBV7-7 with TRBJ2-7; D is ambiguous. The V gene's germline CDR1 is SSHAT and CDR2 FNYEAQ (reference sequence). V was cut by 5 bases and J by 2 bases, with 13 bases left in between. The CDR3 has 14 residues. CDR3 sequence (DNA): TGTGCCAGCAGCCCCTCGACACCTACCTACGAGCAGTACTTC. It is translated as CASSPSTPTYEQYF.

The chain combines TRBV9 with TRBJ1-1, with D perhaps matching TRBD1 (5 bases). The CDR3 length is 12 residues. Germline V CDR1 and CDR2: SGDLS, YYNGEE. Trimming pared 4 bases from V and 10 bases from J, leaving 14 bases between. The CDR3 spells CASSTTGLGAFF. The CDR3 DNA reads as TGTGCCAGCAGCACGACGGGACTAGGAGCTTTCTTT.

The genes are TRBV29-1 and TRBJ1-5; D possibly corresponds to TRBD1 (5 bases). CDR1 is SQVTM, CDR2 ANQGSEA, per germline. Between the trimmed V and J ends, which lost 4 bases and 1 base, there was a span of 17 bases. CDR3 size: 16 residues. CDR3 in amino acids: CSVADDSRGSNQPQHF. CDR3 coding DNA: TGCAGCGTTGCGGACGACAGCCGTGGGAGCAATCAGCCCCAGCATTTT.

The chain couples TRBV4-1 to TRBJ1-1; D perhaps matches TRBD1 (6 bases). Trimming cost V 2 bases and J 1 base, with 14 bases left between them. Germline-derived CDR1 and CDR2 are MGHRA and YSYEKL. The CDR3 runs 16 residues. The CDR3 reads CASSQTLQGKNTEAFF. For the CDR3, the DNA is TGCGCCAGCAGCCAAACCCTACAGGGAAAGAACACTGAAGCTTTCTTT.